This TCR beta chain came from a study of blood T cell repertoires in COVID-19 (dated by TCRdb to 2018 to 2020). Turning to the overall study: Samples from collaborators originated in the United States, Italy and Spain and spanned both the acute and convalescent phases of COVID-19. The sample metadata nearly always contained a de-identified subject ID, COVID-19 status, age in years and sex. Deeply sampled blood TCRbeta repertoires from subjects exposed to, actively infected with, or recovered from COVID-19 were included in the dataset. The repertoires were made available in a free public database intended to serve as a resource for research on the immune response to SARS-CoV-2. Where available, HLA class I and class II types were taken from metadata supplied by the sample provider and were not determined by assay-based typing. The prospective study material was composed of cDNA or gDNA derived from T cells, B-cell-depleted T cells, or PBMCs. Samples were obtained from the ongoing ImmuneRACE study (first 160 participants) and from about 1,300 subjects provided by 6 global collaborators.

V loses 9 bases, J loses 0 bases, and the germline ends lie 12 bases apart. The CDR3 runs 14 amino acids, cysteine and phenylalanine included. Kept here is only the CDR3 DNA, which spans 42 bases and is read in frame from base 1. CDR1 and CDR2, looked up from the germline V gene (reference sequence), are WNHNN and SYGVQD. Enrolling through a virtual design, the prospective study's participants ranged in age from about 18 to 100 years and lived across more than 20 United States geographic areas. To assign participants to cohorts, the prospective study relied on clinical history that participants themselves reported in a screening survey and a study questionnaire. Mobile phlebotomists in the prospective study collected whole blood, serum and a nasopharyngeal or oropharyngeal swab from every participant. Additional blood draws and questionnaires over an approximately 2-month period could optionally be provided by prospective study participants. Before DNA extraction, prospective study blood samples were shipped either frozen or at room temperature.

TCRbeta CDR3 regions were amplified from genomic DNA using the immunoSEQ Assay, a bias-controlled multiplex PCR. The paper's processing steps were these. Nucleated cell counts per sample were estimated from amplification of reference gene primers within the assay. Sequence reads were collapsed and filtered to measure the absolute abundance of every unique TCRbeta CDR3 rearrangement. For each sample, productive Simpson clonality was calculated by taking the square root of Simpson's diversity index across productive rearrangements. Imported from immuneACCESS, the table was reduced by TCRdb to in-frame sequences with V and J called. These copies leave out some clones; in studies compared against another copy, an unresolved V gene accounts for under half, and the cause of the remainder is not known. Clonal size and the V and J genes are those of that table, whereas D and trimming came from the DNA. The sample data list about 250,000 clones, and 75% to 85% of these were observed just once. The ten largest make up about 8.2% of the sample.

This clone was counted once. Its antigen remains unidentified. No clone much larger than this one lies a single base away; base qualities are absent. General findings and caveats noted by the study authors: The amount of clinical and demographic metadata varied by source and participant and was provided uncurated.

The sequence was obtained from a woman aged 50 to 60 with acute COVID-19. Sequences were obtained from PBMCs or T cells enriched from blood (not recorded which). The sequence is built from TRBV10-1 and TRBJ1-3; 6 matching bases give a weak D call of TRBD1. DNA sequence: TGCGCCAGTGACAGGCCTCTCTCTGGAAACACCATATATTTT. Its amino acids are CASDRPLSGNTIYF.